The present entry profiles one T cell receptor (beta chain) with its context. This sample was taken from a study of shared clonotypes between healthy human individuals. CDR1 SGHTA and CDR2 FQGTGA come from the germline V gene. The V end lost 4 bases, the J end lost 1 base, and 14 bases lay between the germline ends. There are 17 residues in the CDR3. Measured with immunoSEQ multiplex PCR; TCRdb has only the in-frame clones, and not every one. This sample has millions of clones; 95% occur once, and the top ten carry 0.13%. The V call is TRBV7-3, the J call TRBJ2-6; perhaps TRBD1 as D (6 bases). This TCR derives from a man younger than 35 in good health. Sequencing was done on a sample of naive CD4+ T cells sorted from blood. Described subset: CD45RA+ positively selected. CDR3 in amino acids: CASSYRDTPSGANVLTF. In nucleotides, the CDR3 is TGTGCCAGCAGCTACCGGGACACCCCATCTGGGGCCAACGTCCTGACTTTC. The full variable domain, its missing parts supplied by reference TRBV7-3 and TRBJ2-6, is GAGVSQTPSNKVTEKGKYVELRCDPISGHTALYWYRQSLGQGPEFLIYFQGTGAADDSGLPNDRFFAVRPEGSVSTLKIQRTERGDSAVYLCASSYRDTPSGANVLTFGAGSRLTVL.